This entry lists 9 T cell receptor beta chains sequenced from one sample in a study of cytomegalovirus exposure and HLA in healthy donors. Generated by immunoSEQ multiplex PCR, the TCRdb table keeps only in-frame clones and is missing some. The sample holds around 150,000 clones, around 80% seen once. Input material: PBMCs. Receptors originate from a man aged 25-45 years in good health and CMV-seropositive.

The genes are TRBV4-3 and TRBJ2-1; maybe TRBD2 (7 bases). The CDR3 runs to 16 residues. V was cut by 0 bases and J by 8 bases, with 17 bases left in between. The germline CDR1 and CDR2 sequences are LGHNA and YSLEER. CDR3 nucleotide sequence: TGCGCCAGCAGCCAAGATAGGGGGGGGACCCACCATGAGCAGTTCTTC. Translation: CASSQDRGGTHHEQFF.

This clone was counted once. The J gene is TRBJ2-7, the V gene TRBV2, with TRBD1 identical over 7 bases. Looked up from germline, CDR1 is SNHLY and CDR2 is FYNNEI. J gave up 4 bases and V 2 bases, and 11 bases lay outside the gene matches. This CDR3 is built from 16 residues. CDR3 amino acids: CASSESETGEQYEQYF. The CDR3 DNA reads TGTGCCAGCAGTGAAAGTGAAACAGGGGAACAATACGAGCAGTACTTC.

CDR3 region: CASSLVFLGLAGYQETQYF. CDR3 sequence (DNA): TGTGCCAGCAGCTTGGTGTTCCTGGGACTAGCGGGATACCAAGAGACCCAGTACTTC. The chain employs TRBV5-4 and TRBJ2-5, with 13 nucleotides matching TRBD2. The V gene's germline CDR1 is SGHNT and CDR2 YYREEE (reference sequence). Trimming cost V 0 bases and J 0 bases; bases outside gene matches: 8. This CDR3 region has 19 residues.

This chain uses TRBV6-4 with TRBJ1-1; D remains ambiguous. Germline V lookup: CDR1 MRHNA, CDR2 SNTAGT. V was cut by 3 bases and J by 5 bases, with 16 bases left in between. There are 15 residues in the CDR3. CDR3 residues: CASSEGPGSGTEAFF. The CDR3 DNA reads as TGTGCCAGCAGTGAAGGCCCGGGATCTGGGACTGAAGCTTTCTTT.

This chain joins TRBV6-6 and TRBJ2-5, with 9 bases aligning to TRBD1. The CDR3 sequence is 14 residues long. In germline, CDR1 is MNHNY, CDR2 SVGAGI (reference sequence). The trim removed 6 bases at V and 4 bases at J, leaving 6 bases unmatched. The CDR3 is CASRPNRGPETQYF. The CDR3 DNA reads TGTGCCAGCAGGCCTAACAGGGGGCCAGAGACCCAGTACTTC.

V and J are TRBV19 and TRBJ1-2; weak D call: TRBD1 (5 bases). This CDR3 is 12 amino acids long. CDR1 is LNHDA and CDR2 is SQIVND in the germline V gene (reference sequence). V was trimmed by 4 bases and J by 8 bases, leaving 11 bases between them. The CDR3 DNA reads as TGTGCCAGTAGTAAGGGGCTGGAGGGCTACACCTTC. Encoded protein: CASSKGLEGYTF.

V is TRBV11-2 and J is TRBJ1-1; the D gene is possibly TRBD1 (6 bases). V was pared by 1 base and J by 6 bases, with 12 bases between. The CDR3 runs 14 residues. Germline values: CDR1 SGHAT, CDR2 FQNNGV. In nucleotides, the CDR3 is TGTGCCAGCAGCTTAGGGCAGGGGTGGGCTGAAGCTTTCTTT. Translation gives CASSLGQGWAEAFF.

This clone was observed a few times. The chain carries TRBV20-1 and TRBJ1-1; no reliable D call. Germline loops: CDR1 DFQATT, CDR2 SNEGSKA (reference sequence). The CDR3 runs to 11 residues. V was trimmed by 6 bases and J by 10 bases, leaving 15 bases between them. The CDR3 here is CSAQPLERAFF. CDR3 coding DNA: TGCAGTGCACAACCCCTCGAGCGAGCTTTCTTT.

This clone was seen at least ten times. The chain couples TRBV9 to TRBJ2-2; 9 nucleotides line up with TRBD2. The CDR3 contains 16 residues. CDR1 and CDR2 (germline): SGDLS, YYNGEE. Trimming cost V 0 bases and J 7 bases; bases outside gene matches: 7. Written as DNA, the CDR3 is TGTGCCAGCAGCGTAGGTAGCGGGAGTGGGATCGGGGAGCTGTTTTTT. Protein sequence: CASSVGSGSGIGELFF. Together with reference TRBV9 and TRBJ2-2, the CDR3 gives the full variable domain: DSGVTQTPKHLITATGQRVTLRCSPRSGDLSVYWYQQSLDQGLQFLIQYYNGEERAKGNILERFSAQQFPDLHSELNLSSLELGDSALYFCASSVGSGSGIGELFFGEGSRLTVL.